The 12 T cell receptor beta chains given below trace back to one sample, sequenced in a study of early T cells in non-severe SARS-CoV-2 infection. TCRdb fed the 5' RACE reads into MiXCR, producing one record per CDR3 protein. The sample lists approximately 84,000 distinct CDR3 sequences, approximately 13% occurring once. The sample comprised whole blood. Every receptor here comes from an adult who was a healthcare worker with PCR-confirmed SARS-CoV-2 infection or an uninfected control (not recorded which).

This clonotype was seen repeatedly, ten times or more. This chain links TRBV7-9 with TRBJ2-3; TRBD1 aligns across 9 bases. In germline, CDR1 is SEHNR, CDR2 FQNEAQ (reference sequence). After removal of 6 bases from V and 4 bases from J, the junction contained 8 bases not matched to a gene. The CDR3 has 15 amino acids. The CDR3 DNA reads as TGTGCCAGCAGGCAAACAGGGGGCGCGGCAGATACGCAGTATTTT. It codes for CASRQTGGAADTQYF.

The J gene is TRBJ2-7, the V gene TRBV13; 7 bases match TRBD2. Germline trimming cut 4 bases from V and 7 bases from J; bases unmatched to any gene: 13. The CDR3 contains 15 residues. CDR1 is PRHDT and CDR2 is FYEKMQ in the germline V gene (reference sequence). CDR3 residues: CASSSLVPGGREQYF. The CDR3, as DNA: TGTGCCAGCAGCTCCCTTGTGCCGGGAGGACGGGAGCAGTACTTC. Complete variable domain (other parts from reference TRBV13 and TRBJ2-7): AAGVIQSPRHLIKEKRETATLKCYPIPRHDTVYWYQQGPGQDPQFLISFYEKMQSDKGSIPDRFSAQQFSDYHSELNMSSLELGDSALYFCASSSLVPGGREQYFGPGTRLTVT.

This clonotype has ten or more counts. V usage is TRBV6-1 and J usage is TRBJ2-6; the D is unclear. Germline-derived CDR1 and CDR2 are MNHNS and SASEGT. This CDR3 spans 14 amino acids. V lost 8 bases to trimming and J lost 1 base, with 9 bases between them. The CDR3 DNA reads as TGTGCCAGCGGTAGAACGTCTGGGGCCAACGTCCTGACTTTC. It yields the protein CASGRTSGANVLTF.

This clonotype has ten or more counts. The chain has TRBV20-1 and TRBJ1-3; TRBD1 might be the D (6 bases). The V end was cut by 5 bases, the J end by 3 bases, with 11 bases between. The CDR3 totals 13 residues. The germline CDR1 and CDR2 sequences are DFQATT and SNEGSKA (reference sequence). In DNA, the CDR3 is TGCAGTGCTGGAGGGGGTTTTGGAAACACCATATATTTT. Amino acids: CSAGGGFGNTIYF.

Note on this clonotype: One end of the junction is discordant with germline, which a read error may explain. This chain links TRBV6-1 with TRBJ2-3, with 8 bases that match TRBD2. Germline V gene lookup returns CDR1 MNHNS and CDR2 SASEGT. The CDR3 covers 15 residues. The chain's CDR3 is CASTTVSGSGDTRYF. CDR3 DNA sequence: TGTGCCAGCACCACCGTGTCTGGTAGCGGGGATACGCGGTATTTT.

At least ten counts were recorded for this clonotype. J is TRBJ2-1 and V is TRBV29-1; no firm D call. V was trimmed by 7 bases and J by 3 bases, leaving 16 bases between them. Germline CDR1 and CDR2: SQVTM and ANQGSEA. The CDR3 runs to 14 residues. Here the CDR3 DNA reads TGCAGCGGACGCTCGACGGGCGGCTACAATGAGCAGTTCTTC. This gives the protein CSGRSTGGYNEQFF.

The CDR3 sequence: CASSLDGAGTARLGETQYF. The CDR3 bases are TGCGCCAGCAGCTTGGATGGAGCGGGGACCGCCAGGTTGGGGGAGACCCAGTACTTC. The chain carries TRBV5-1 and TRBJ2-5; 7 nucleotides align to TRBD2. The CDR3 covers 19 residues. CDR1 and CDR2 from the germline V gene are SGHRS and YFSETQ. Trimming cost V 0 bases and J 5 bases; bases outside gene matches: 19.

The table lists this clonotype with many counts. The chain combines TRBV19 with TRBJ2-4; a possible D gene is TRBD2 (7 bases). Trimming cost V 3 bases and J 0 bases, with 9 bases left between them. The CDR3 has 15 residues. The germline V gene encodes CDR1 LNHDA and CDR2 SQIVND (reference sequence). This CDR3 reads CASSMGGGAKNIQYF. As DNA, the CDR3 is TGTGCCAGTAGTATGGGAGGGGGAGCCAAAAACATTCAGTACTTC.

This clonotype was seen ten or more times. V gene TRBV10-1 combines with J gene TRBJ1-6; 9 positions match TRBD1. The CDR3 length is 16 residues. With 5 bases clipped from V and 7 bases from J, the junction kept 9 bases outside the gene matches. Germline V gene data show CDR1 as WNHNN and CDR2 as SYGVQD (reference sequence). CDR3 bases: TGCGCCAGCAGTCTTCCCGGGACAGGGATGAATTCACCCCTCCACTTT. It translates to CASSLPGTGMNSPLHF.

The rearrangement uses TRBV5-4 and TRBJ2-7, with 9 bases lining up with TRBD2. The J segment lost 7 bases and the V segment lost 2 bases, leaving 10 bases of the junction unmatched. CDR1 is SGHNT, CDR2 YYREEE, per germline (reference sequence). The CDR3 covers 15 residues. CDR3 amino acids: CASSFRGGAVGEQYF. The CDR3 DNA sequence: TGTGCCAGCAGCTTCCGCGGGGGGGCGGTAGGAGAGCAGTACTTC.

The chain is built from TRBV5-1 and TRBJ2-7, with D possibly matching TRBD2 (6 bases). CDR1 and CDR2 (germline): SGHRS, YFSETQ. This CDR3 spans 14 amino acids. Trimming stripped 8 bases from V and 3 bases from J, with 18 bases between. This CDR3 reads CARSPSGVNYEQYF. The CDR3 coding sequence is TGCGCCAGAAGCCCCTCGGGGGTTAACTACGAGCAGTACTTC.

The CDR3 DNA follows: TGTGCCAGCAGCTTAGATCTTACAGCTGGAACCAAAAACATTCAGTACTTC. Translated, it gives CASSLDLTAGTKNIQYF. The chain combines TRBV7-8 with TRBJ2-4; no definite D call. V was cut by 1 base and J by 2 bases, with 15 bases left in between. CDR1 SGHVS and CDR2 FQNEAQ come from the germline V gene. The CDR3 extends over 17 amino acids.